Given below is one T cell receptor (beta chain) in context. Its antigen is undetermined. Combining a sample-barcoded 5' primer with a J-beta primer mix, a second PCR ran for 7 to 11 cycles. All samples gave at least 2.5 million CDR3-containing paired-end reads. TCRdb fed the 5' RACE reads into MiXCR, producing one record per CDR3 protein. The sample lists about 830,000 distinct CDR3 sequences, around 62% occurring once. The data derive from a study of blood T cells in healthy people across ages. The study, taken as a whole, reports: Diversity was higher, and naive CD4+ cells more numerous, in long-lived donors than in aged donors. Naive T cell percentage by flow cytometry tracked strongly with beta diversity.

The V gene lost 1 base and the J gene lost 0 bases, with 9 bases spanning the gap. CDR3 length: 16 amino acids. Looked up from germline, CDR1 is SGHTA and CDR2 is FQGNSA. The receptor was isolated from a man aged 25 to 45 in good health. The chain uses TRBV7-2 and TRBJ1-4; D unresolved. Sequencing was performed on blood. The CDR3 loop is CASSLGVGATNEKLFF. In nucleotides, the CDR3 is TGTGCCAGCAGCTTAGGAGTCGGGGCAACTAATGAAAAACTGTTTTTT.